The subject of this entry is one T cell receptor (beta chain). What it binds is not known. V was pared by 2 bases and J by 5 bases, with 7 bases between. There are 12 residues in the CDR3. Germline V gives CDR1 SQVTM, CDR2 ANQGSEA. The record originates from a study of cytomegalovirus exposure and HLA in healthy donors. The PCR was carried out with 60 Vbeta primers and 13 Jbeta primers. The assay was immunoSEQ multiplex PCR, and TCRdb's table has in-frame clones only and misses some. The table for this sample gives around 140,000 clones. Study-level findings and limits: Later analysis revealed greater clonal expansion in HLA-associated TCR beta chains than in equally common others. Common viral pathogens (according to a later analysis) appeared linked to several of the most significant clusters.

The clonotype originates from a woman aged 18-29 years in good health and CMV-seronegative. V is TRBV29-1 and J is TRBJ2-1; D remains ambiguous. Sequencing was performed on PBMCs. CDR3: CSVETRDNEQFF. The DNA for the CDR3 is TGCAGCGTTGAAACCCGAGACAATGAGCAGTTCTTC.